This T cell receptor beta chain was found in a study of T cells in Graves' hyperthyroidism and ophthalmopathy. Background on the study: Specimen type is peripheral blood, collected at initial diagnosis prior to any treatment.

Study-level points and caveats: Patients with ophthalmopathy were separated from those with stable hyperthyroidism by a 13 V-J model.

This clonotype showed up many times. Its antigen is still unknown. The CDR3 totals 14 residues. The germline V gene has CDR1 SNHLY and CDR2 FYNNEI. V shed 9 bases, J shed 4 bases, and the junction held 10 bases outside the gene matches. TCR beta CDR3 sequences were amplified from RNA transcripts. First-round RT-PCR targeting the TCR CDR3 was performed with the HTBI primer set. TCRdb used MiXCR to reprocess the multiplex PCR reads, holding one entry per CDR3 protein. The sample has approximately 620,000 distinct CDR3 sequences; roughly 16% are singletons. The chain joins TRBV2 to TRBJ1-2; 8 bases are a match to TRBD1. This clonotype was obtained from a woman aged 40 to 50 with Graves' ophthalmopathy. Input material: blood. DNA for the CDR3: TGTGCCAGAATATCGGACAGGGCCGGCTATGGCTACACCTTC. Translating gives CARISDRAGYGYTF.